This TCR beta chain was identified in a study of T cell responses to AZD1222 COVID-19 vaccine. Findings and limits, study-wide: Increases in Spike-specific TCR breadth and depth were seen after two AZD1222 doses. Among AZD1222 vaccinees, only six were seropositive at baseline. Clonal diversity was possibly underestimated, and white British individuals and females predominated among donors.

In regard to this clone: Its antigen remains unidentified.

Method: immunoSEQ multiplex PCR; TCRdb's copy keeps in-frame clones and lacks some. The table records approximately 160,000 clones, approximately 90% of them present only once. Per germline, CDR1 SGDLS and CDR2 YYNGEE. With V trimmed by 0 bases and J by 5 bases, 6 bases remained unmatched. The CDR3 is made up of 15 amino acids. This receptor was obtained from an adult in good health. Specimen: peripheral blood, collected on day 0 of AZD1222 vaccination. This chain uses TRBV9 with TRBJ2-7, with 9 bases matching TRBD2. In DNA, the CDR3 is TGTGCCAGCAGCGTAGGGATAGCGGGAGTCCACGAGCAGTACTTC. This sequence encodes CASSVGIAGVHEQYF.